The clone carrying this T cell receptor beta chain was observed a single time. Authors' processing steps: Estimated nucleated cell counts came from reference gene primer amplification. Here immunoSEQ multiplex PCR was the method, and the copy in TCRdb shows in-frame clones only, minus some. V and J calls and clone size are given by that table; D and trimming were obtained from the DNA. The table records more than 60,000 clones, 75% to 90% of them present only once. The CDR3 length is 14 residues. The V and J ends lost 6 bases and 6 bases, in that order; junction bases with no gene match: 7. Germline assignment: CDR1 MNHEY and CDR2 SMNVEV (reference sequence). The data stem from a study of blood T cell repertoires in COVID-19.

Source material: peripheral blood. The V gene is TRBV27, the J gene TRBJ2-3; 9 bases fit TRBD1. The clonotype was recovered from a woman between 50 and 59 years old with active COVID-19. CDR3 sequence (DNA): TGTGCCAGCAGGGGACAGGGATGGGGGGATACGCAGTATTTT. Its translation: CASRGQGWGDTQYF.